This note documents a single T cell receptor beta chain sequence. Its antigen is unidentified. The data originate from a study of T cell responses to AZD1222 COVID-19 vaccine. Study-wide background: Second-dose timings of about 4 or about 12 weeks were pooled.

Trimming left V 4 bases short and J 2 bases short, with 10 bases between. The CDR3 loop spans 14 amino acids. Germline CDR1 and CDR2: SGHRS and YFSETQ. The study, taken as a whole, reports: The sample set comprised mostly white British donors with more females, and clonal diversity was possibly underestimated. Every sample of the repertoires postdated the peak T cell response.

Clones were sequenced by immunoSEQ multiplex PCR, and TCRdb holds only the in-frame ones, with some missing. In the table there are about 97,000 clones, roughly 89% of which are singletons. The sample in question was peripheral blood, obtained on day 0 of AZD1222 vaccination. The TCR originated in an adult in good health. The rearrangement links TRBV5-1 to TRBJ1-3; D is ambiguous. The CDR3, as DNA: TGCGCCAGCAGCGAGGGCGGCCCTGGAAACACCATATATTTT. Encoded protein: CASSEGGPGNTIYF. Together with reference TRBV5-1 and TRBJ1-3, the CDR3 gives the full variable domain: KAGVTQTPRYLIKTRGQQVTLSCSPISGHRSVSWYQQTPGQGLQFLFEYFSETQRNKGNFPGRFSGRQFSNSRSEMNVSTLELGDSALYLCASSEGGPGNTIYFGEGSWLTVV.